This T cell receptor beta chain emerged from a study of T cell repertoires in cytomegalovirus infection (dated by TCRdb to about 2019). Concerning the study at large: Because public TCR beta signatures pointed to carriage of CMV infection together with the matching HLA type, the HLA type of each donor mattered for the analysis.

V is trimmed back by 5 bases and J by 5 bases, and the junction contains 4 bases that no gene match accounts for. Taken from the germline V gene (reference sequence), the CDR1 and CDR2 loops are DFQATT and SNEGSKA. Taken from cysteine to phenylalanine, the CDR3 has 13 residues. This entry keeps only the CDR3 DNA: 39 bases, framed from base 1. This clonotype was counted a few times. Its antigen remains undetermined. No base quality information exists; no much larger clone differs at one position. Overall study outcomes, separate from this receptor: In both this cohort and an independent roughly 330-donor cohort, the cumulative frequency of public TCR beta family members distinguished carriers of CMV infection plus the relevant HLA type. The ex vivo response was dominated by HLA-C-restricted CMV-specific TCR beta clonotypes, which also provided the single most frequent clonotype in two of eight donors.

This sample was sequenced with an Illumina HiSeq 1500. TCRdb reworked the public reads: Q25 trimming with fastp, MiXCR clone assembly, productive beta chains retained. CDR3 protein duplicates are merged, each entry listing the most common genes and DNA. This sample has approximately 550,000 distinct CDR3 sequences in its table, and approximately 15% of those were observed once. The ten largest clonotypes hold 20% to 30% of the sample. Specimen: CD8+ T cells from PBMCs. This clonotype was obtained from a human donor in good health (CMV status not recorded). Some clones in this sample may be carry-over from other donors' samples. Recombination linked TRBV20-1 to TRBJ1-5; TRBD1 agrees with 9 junctional bases. CDR3 sequence: CSAPDRGDQPQHF. Read as DNA, the sequence is TGCAGTGCTCCGGACAGGGGTGATCAGCCCCAGCATTTT.